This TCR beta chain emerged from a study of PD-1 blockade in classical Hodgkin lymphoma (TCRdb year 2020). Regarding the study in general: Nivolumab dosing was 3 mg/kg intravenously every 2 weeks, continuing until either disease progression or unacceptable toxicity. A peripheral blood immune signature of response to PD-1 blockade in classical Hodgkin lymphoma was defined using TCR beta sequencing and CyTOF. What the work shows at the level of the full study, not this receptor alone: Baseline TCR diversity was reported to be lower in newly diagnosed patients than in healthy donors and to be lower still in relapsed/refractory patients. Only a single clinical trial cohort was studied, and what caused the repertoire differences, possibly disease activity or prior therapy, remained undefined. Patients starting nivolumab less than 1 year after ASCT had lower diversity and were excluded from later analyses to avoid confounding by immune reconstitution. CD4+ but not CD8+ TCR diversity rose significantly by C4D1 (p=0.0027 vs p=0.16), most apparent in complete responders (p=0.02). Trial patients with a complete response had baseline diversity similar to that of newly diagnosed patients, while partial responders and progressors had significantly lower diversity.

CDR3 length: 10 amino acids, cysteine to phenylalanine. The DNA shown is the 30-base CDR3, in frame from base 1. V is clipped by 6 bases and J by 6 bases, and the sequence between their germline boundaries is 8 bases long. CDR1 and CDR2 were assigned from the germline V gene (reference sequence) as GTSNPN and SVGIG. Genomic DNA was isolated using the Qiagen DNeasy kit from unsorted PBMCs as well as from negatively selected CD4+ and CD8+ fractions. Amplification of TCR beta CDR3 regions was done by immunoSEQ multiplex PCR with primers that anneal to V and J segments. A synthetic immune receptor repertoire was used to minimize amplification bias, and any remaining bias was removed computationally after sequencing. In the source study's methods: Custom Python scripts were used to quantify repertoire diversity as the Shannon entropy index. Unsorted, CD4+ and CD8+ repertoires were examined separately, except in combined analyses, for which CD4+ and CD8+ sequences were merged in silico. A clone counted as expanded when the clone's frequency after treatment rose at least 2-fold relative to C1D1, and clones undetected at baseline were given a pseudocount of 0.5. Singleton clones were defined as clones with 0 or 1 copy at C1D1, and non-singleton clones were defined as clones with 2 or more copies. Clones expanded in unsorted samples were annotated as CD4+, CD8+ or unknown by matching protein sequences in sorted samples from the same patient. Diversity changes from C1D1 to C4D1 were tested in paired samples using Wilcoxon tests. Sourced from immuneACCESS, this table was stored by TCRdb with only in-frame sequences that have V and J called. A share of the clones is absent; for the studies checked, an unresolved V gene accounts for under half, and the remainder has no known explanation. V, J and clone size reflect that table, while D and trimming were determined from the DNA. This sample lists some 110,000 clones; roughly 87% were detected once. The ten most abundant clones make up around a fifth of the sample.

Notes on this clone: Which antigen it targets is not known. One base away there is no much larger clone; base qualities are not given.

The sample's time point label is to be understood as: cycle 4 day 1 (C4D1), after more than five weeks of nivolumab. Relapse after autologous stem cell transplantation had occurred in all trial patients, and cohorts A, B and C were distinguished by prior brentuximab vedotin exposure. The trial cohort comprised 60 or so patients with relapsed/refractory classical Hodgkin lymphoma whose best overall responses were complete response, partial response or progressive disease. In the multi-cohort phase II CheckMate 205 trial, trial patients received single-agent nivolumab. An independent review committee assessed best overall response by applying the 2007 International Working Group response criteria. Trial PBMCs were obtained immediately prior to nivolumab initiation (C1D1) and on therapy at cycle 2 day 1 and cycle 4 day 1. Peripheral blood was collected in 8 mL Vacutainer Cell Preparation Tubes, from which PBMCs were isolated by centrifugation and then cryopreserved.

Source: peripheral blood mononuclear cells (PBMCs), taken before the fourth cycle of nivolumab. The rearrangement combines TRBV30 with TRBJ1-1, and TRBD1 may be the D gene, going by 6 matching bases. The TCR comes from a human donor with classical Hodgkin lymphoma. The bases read TGTGCCTGCAGGGGAGCTGAAGCTTTCTTT. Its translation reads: CACRGAEAFF.